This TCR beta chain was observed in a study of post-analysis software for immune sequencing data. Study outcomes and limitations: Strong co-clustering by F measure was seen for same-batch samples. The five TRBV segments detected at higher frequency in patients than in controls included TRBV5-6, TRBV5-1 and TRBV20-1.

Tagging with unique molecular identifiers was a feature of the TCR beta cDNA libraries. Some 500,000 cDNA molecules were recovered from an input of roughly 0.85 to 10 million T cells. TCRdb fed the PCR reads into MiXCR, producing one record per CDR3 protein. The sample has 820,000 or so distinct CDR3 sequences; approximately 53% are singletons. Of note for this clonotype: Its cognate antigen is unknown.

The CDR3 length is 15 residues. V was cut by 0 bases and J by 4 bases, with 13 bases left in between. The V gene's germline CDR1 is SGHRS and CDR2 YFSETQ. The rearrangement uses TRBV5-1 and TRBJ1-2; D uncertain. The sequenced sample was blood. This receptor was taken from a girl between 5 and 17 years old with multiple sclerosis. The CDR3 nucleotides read TGCGCCAGCAGCTTGGAGGGTGGCAGATCCTATGGCTACACCTTC. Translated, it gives CASSLEGGRSYGYTF.